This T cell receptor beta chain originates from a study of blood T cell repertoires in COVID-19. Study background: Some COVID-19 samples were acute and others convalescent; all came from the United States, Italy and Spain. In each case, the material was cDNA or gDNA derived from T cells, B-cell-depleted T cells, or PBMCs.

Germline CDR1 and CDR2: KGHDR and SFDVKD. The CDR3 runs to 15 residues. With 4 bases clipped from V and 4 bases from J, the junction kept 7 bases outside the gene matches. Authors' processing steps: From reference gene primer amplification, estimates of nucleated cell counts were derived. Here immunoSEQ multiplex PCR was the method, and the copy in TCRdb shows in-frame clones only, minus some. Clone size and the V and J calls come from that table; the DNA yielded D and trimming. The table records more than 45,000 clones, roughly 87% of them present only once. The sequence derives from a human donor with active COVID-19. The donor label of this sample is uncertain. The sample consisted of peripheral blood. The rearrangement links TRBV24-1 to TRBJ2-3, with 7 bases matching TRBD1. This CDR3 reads CATSDDRVGADTQYF. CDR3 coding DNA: TGTGCCACCAGTGACGACAGGGTTGGAGCAGATACGCAGTATTTT.